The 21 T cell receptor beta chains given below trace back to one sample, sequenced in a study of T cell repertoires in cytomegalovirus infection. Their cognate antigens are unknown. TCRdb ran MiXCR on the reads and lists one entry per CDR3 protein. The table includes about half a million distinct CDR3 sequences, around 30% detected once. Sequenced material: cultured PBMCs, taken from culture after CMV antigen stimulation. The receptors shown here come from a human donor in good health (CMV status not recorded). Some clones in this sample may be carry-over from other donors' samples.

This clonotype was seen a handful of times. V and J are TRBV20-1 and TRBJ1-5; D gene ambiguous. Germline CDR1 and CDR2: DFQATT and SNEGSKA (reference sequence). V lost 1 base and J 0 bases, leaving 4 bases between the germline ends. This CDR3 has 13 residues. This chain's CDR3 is CSARANSNQPQHF. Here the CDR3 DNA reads TGCAGTGCTAGAGCTAATAGCAATCAGCCCCAGCATTTT.

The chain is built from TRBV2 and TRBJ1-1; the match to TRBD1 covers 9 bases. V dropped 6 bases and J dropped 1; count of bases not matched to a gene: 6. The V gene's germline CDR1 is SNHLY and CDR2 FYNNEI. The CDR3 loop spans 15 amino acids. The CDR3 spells CASRAQGQGNTEAFF. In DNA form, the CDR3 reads TGTGCCAGCAGGGCACAGGGACAGGGGAACACTGAAGCTTTCTTT.

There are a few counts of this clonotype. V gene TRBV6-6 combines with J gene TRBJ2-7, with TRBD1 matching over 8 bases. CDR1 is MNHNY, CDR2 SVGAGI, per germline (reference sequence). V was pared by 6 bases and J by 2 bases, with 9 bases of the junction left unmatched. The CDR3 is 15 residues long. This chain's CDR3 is CASRASGTGTYEQYV. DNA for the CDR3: TGTGCCAGCAGAGCCAGTGGGACAGGTACCTACGAGCAGTACGTC.

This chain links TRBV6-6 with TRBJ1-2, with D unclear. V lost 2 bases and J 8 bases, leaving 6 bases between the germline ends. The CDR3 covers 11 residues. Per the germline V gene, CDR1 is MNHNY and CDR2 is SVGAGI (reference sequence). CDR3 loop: CASSYQRGYTF. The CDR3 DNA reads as TGTGCCAGCAGTTACCAGAGGGGCTACACCTTC.

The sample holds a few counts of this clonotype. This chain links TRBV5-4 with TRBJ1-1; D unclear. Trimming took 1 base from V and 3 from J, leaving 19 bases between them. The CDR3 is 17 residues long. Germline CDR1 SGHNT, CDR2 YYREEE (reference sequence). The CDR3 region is CASSLSSRASGDTEAFF. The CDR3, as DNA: TGTGCCAGCAGCTTGTCGTCGCGGGCGTCCGGGGACACTGAAGCTTTCTTT.

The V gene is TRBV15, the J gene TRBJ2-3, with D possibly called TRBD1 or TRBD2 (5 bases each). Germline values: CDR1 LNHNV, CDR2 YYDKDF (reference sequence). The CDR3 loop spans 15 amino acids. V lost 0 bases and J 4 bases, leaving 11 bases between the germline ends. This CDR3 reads CATSRDGTYADTQYF. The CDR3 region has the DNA TGTGCCACCAGCAGAGATGGGACCTATGCAGATACGCAGTATTTT.

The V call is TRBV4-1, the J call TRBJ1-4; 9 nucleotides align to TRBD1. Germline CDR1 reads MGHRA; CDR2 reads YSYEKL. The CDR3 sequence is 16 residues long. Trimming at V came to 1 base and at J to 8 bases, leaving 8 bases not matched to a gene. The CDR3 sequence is CASSQVWTGDGEKLFF. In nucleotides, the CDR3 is TGCGCCAGCAGCCAAGTATGGACAGGGGACGGAGAAAAACTGTTTTTT.

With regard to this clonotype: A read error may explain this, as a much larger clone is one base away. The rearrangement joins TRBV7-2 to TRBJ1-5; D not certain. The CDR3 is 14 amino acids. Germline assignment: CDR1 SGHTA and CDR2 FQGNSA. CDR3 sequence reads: CASSLAQSNHPQHF. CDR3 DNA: TGTGCCAGCAGCTTAGCCCAGAGCAATCATCCCCAGCATTTT.

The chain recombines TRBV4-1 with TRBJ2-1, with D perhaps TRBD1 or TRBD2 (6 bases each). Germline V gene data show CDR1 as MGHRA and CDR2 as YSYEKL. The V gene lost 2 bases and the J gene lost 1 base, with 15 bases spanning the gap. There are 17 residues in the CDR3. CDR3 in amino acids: CASSQIVSGASYNEQFF. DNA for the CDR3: TGCGCCAGCAGCCAAATAGTCTCGGGGGCTTCCTACAATGAGCAGTTCTTC.

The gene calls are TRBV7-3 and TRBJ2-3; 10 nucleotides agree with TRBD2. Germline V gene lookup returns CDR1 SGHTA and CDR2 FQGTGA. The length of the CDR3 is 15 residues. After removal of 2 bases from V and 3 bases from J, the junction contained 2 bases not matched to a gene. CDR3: CASSLPSGRTDTQYF. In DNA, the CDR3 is TGTGCCAGCAGCTTACCTAGCGGGAGAACAGATACGCAGTATTTT.

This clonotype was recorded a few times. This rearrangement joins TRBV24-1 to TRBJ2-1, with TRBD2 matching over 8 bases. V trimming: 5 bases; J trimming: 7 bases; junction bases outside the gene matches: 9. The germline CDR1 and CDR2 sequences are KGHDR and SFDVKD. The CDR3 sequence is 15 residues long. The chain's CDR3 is CATSVGLAGSNEQFF. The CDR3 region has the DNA TGTGCCACCAGTGTTGGTCTAGCGGGTAGTAATGAGCAGTTCTTC.

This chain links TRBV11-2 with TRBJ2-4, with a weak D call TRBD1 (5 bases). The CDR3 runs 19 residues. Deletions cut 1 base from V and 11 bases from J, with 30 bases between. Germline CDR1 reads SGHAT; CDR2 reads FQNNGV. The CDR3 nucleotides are TGTGCCAGCAGCTTAGGGAATGTGGGGCGACAAGACCCGAAAAATGTTCAGTACTTC. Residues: CASSLGNVGRQDPKNVQYF.

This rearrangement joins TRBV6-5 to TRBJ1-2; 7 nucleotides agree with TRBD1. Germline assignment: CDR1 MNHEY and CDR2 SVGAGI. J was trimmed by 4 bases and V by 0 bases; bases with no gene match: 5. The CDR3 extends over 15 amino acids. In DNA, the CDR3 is TGTGCCAGCAGTTACTCTAACAGGGGCGGCTATGGCTACACCTTC. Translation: CASSYSNRGGYGYTF.

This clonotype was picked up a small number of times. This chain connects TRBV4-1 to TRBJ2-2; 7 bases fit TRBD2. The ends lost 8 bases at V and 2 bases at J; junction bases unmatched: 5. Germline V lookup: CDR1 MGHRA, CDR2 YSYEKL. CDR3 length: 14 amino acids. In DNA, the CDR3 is TGCGCCAGCGGAATAGCGGGTAACACCGGGGAGCTGTTTTTT. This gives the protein CASGIAGNTGELFF.

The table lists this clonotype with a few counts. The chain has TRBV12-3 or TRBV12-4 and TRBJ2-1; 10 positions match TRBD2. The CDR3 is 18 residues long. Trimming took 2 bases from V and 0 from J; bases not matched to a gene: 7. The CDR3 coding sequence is TGTGCCAGCAGTTTATCGGGACTAGCGAGGGGCTCCTACAATGAGCAGTTCTTC. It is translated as CASSLSGLARGSYNEQFF.

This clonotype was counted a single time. In nucleotides, the CDR3 is TGTGCCTGGACACACGGAAACAACGATCAGCCCCAGCATTTT. Protein product: CAWTHGNNDQPQHF. This rearrangement joins TRBV30 to TRBJ1-5, with unresolved D. The CDR3 runs to 14 residues. The V end was cut by 4 bases, the J end by 5 bases, with 15 bases between. In germline, CDR1 is GTSNPN, CDR2 SVGIG (reference sequence).

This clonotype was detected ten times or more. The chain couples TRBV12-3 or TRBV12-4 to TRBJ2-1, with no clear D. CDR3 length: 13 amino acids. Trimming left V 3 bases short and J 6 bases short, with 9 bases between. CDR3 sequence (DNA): TGTGCCAGCAGTTTTGAGGCTTTCAATGAGCAGTTCTTC. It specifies CASSFEAFNEQFF.

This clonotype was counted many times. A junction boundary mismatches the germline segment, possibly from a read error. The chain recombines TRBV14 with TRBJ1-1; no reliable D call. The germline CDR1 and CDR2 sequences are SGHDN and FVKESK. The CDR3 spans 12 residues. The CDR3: CASSQDRTTKTF. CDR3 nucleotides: TGTGCCAGCAGCCAAGACAGGACGACTAAAACCTTT. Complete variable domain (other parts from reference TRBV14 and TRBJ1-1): EAGVTQFPSHSVIEKGQTVTLRCDPISGHDNLYWYRRVMGKEIKFLLHFVKESKQDESGMPNNRFLAERTGGTYSTLKVQPAELEDSGVYFCASSQDRTTKTFGQGTRLTVV.

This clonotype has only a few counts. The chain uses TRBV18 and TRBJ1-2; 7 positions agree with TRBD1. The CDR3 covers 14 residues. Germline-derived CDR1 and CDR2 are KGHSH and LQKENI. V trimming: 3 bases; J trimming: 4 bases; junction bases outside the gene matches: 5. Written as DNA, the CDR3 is TGTGCCAGCTCACCCTCCCGGGACAGCTATGGCTACACCTTC. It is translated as CASSPSRDSYGYTF.

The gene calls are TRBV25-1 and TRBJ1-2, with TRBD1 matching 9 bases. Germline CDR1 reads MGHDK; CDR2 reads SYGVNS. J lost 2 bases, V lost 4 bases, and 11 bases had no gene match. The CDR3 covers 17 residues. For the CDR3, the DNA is TGTGCCAGCAGTGGGGCGGACAGGGGCCGGACAAACTATGGCTACACCTTC. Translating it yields CASSGADRGRTNYGYTF.

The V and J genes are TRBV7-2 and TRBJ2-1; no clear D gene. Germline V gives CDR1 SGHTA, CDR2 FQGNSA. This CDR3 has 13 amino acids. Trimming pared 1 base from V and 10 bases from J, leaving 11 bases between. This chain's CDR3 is CASSLDPGGEQFF. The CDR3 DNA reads TGTGCCAGCAGCTTAGACCCCGGTGGGGAGCAGTTCTTC. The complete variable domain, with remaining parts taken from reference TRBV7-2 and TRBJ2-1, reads GAGVSQSPSNKVTEKGKDVELRCDPISGHTALYWYRQSLGQGLEFLIYFQGNSAPDKSGLPSDRFSAERTGGSVSTLTIQRTQQEDSAVYLCASSLDPGGEQFFGPGTRLTVL.